The 6 T cell receptor beta chains listed next were all sequenced from one sample in a study of identical twins. Via MiXCR, TCRdb re-called the 5' RACE reads, giving one row per CDR3 protein. This sample has about 520,000 distinct CDR3 sequences, with around 20% found just once. Another study also made use of these data, one on T cells expressing NK-cell markers.

Sequenced input: CD4+ T cells sorted from blood. These receptors all come from a woman aged 18-35 years in good health.

This clonotype has just a few counts. The chain has TRBV2 and TRBJ1-5, with TRBD1 as a possible D gene (5 bases). Deletions cut 4 bases from V and 5 bases from J, with 12 bases between. Germline V gene data show CDR1 as SNHLY and CDR2 as FYNNEI. CDR3 length: 14 residues. The CDR3 here is CASSAGPGDQPQHF. In nucleotides, the CDR3 is TGTGCCAGCAGTGCGGGACCGGGCGATCAGCCCCAGCATTTT. Combining the CDR3 with reference TRBV2 and TRBJ1-5 gives the whole variable domain EPEVTQTPSHQVTQMGQEVILRCVPISNHLYFYWYRQILGQKVEFLVSFYNNEISEKSEIFDDQFSVERPDGSNFTLKIRSTKLEDSAMYFCASSAGPGDQPQHFGDGTRLSIL.

V and J are TRBV20-1 and TRBJ1-2; D call uncertain. The CDR3 sequence is 13 residues long. Germline V gives CDR1 DFQATT, CDR2 SNEGSKA (reference sequence). Trimming removed 6 bases at V and 6 bases at J, with 17 bases between. The CDR3 DNA follows: TGCAGTGCGGCAAAAGTGGGGAGGCATGGCTACACCTTC. Translating gives CSAAKVGRHGYTF.

This chain joins TRBV7-6 and TRBJ1-1, with D perhaps matching TRBD1 (5 bases). V was cut by 5 bases and J by 4 bases, with 11 bases left in between. Germline-derived CDR1 and CDR2 are SGHVS and FNYEAQ. The CDR3 totals 13 residues. CDR3 in amino acids: CASSPRGGTEAFF. CDR3 bases: TGTGCCAGCAGCCCACGTGGGGGCACTGAAGCTTTCTTT.

This clonotype has only a few counts. The rearrangement joins TRBV25-1 to TRBJ2-1; D possibly uses TRBD1 or TRBD2 (5 bases each). Germline CDR1 and CDR2: MGHDK and SYGVNS. V shed 3 bases and J shed 8 bases, with 20 bases lying between them. CDR3 size: 16 residues. CDR3 sequence reads: CASSEGPKRYRHEQFF. In nucleotides, the CDR3 is TGTGCCAGCAGTGAGGGACCGAAAAGGTATAGGCATGAGCAGTTCTTC.

A single count supports this clonotype. CDR3 amino acids: CASSPSGGARETQYF. CDR3 in DNA: TGTGCCAGCAGCCCTAGCGGGGGGGCACGGGAGACCCAGTACTTC. The J gene is TRBJ2-5, the V gene TRBV11-2; the match to TRBD2 covers 12 bases. Germline V gives CDR1 SGHAT, CDR2 FQNNGV. This CDR3 contains 15 residues. V trimming: 5 bases; J trimming: 5 bases; junction bases outside the gene matches: 6.

The rearrangement uses TRBV6-2 or TRBV6-3 and TRBJ1-2; D is undetermined. The germline CDR1 and CDR2 sequences are MNHEY and SVGEGT. The CDR3 length is 11 residues. V lost 6 bases and J 7 bases, leaving 9 bases between the germline ends. CDR3 bases: TGTGCCAGCAGCGACTTCCTTGGCTACACCTTC. This gives the protein CASSDFLGYTF.